A selection of T cell receptor beta chains follows, all from one sample in a study of T cell responses to AZD1222 COVID-19 vaccine. TCRdb's table, derived via immunoSEQ multiplex PCR, lists solely in-frame clones and lacks some. Of 80,000 to 90,000 clones listed, approximately 87% are singletons. Sequencing was performed on peripheral blood, taken on day 0 of MenACWY control vaccination. The origin of the receptors is an adult in good health. Each CDR3 is given with its conserved first and last residue. Fields, in order: D gene, clone size, J gene, CDR3 length, V gene, CDR3 protein, CDR3 DNA. The D gene is left open where the match is weak. Where a row states a size, it is once, few, many or the class of an expanded clone; other rows omit it.

.	.	TRBJ1-6	15	TRBV28	CASRIGYSYNSPLHF	TGTGCCAGCAGGATAGGCTACTCCTATAATTCACCCCTCCACTTT
.	.	TRBJ1-6	15	TRBV3-1/TRBV3-2	CASSQVQDTTSPLHF	TGTGCCAGCAGCCAAGTCCAAGATACGACCTCACCCCTCCACTTT
.	.	TRBJ2-6	16	TRBV25-1	CASSAPQHSGANVLTF	TGTGCCAGCAGTGCCCCACAGCACTCTGGGGCCAACGTCCTGACTTTC
.	.	TRBJ1-2	16	TRBV7-2	CASSPPVQGGVYGYTF	TGTGCCAGCAGCCCCCCTGTACAGGGAGGCGTCTATGGCTACACCTTC
.	.	TRBJ2-7	13	TRBV29-1	CSVEEGPLYEQYF	TGCAGCGTTGAGGAGGGCCCTCTCTACGAGCAGTACTTC
.	.	TRBJ1-2	17	TRBV5-1	CASSPLQEGQPLTGYTF	TGCGCCAGCAGCCCACTGCAAGAAGGACAGCCCCTAACGGGCTACACCTTC
TRBD1	.	TRBJ2-1	15	TRBV24-1	CATSDYQGVYNEQFF	TGTGCCACCAGTGACTACCAGGGGGTGTACAATGAGCAGTTCTTC
TRBD1	.	TRBJ2-1	16	TRBV7-8	CASSSRQGETFHEQFF	TGTGCCAGCAGCTCCCGCCAGGGGGAGACTTTCCATGAGCAGTTCTTC
TRBD1	once	TRBJ1-4	15	TRBV19	CASSIGDRINEKLFF	TGTGCCAGTAGTATTGGGGACAGAATTAATGAAAAACTGTTTTTT
.	few	TRBJ1-5	13	TRBV19	CASNALSNQPQHF	TGTGCCAGTAATGCACTTAGCAATCAGCCCCAGCATTTT
.	.	TRBJ1-2	13	TRBV12-3/TRBV12-4	CASSPDTFYGYTF	TGTGCCAGCAGCCCGGACACATTCTATGGCTACACCTTC
TRBD1	.	TRBJ1-1	15	TRBV13	CASSLTGGINTEAFF	TGTGCCAGCAGCTTAACAGGGGGGATAAACACTGAAGCTTTCTTT
.	.	TRBJ2-7	15	TRBV18	CASSPRRTEAYEQYF	TGTGCCAGCTCACCACGGCGGACAGAGGCTTACGAGCAGTACTTC
TRBD1	.	TRBJ2-2	14	TRBV27	CASSLGTVPGELFF	TGTGCCAGCAGTTTAGGGACAGTTCCCGGGGAGCTGTTTTTT
TRBD1	.	TRBJ1-1	15	TRBV18	CASSPLGQGYTEAFF	TGTGCCAGCTCACCACTCGGACAGGGCTACACTGAAGCTTTCTTT
TRBD2	.	TRBJ2-6	19	TRBV7-2	CASSLGRGSGSVGANVLTF	TGTGCCAGCAGTCTGGGTCGGGGGAGCGGGAGCGTTGGGGCCAACGTCCTGACTTTC
.	.	TRBJ1-1	16	TRBV28	CASFEGRGGPNTEAFF	TGTGCCAGCTTCGAGGGCAGGGGAGGACCAAACACTGAAGCTTTCTTT
TRBD1	once	TRBJ2-2	20	TRBV28	CASSPGVWVHGTGNTGELFF	TGTGCCAGCAGTCCTGGGGTGTGGGTTCACGGGACAGGGAACACCGGGGAGCTGTTTTTT
.	.	TRBJ1-3	11	TRBV29-1	CSVGLGNTIYF	TGCAGCGTTGGATTGGGGAACACCATATATTTT
TRBD1	.	TRBJ2-7	13	TRBV15	CATSRAQGYEQYF	TGTGCCACCAGCAGGGCACAGGGGTACGAGCAGTACTTC
.	.	TRBJ2-7	16	TRBV7-2	CASSLAIHEVGYEQYF	TGTGCCAGCAGCTTAGCGATTCATGAGGTGGGCTACGAGCAGTACTTC
TRBD2	.	TRBJ2-1	16	TRBV4-3	CASKRRLSGGAREQFF	TGCGCCAGCAAACGACGGCTGTCGGGAGGGGCCCGTGAGCAGTTCTTC
.	.	TRBJ2-2	15	TRBV29-1	CSVVASSGVTGELFF	TGCAGCGTCGTAGCCTCTTCAGGGGTCACCGGGGAGCTGTTTTTT
.	.	TRBJ1-5	21	TRBV27	CASSLSVETPAIKLSNQPQHF	TGTGCCAGCAGTTTATCGGTTGAGACCCCCGCTATAAAGTTAAGCAATCAGCCCCAGCATTTT
.	once	TRBJ2-7	12	TRBV7-2	CASSLVDYEQYF	TGTGCCAGCAGCTTAGTGGACTACGAGCAGTACTTC
TRBD2	.	TRBJ2-3	17	TRBV4-3	CASSQDSGTRNTDTQYF	TGCGCCAGCAGCCAAGATTCCGGGACTAGAAACACAGATACGCAGTATTTT
.	.	TRBJ2-3	14	TRBV9	CASSVGVLTDTQYF	TGTGCCAGCAGCGTAGGCGTACTCACAGATACGCAGTATTTT
.	.	TRBJ2-4	12	TRBV11-2	CASSPTPNIQYF	TGTGCCAGCAGCCCCACCCCAAACATTCAGTACTTC
.	.	TRBJ1-1	16	TRBV29-1	CSVEGSAVSSNTEAFF	TGCAGCGTTGAAGGTTCGGCAGTTTCCTCGAACACTGAAGCTTTCTTT
TRBD2	.	TRBJ2-2	16	TRBV5-6	CASSPLAGANTGELFF	TGTGCCAGCAGCCCGCTAGCGGGAGCCAACACCGGGGAGCTGTTTTTT
TRBD1	few	TRBJ1-2	13	TRBV30	CAWRRTGGNGYTF	TGTGCCTGGAGAAGGACAGGGGGTAATGGCTACACCTTC
.	once	TRBJ2-6	13	TRBV19	CATRVGGANVLTF	TGTGCCACCAGGGTTGGCGGGGCCAACGTCCTGACTTTC
TRBD2	once	TRBJ2-5	16	TRBV11-3	CASSSSRGGLQETQYF	TGTGCCAGCAGCTCATCACGGGGGGGGCTTCAAGAGACCCAGTACTTC
.	.	TRBJ1-3	14	TRBV7-3	CASSLSGSGNTIYF	TGTGCCAGCAGCTTATCAGGGAGTGGAAACACCATATATTTT
TRBD1	.	TRBJ2-1	17	TRBV10-1	CASSESNSGQGMDEQFF	TGCGCCAGCAGTGAGTCGAATAGCGGACAGGGGATGGATGAGCAGTTCTTC